The rows below give T cell receptor beta chains drawn from one sample of a study of CD8+CD57+ T cells in acquired aplastic anemia. MiXCR, applied by TCRdb to the reads, yields one record per CDR3 protein. The profile shows a few hundred thousand distinct CDR3 sequences, around 32% of them singletons. The sample taken for sequencing was sorted CD4+, CD8+, or CD8+CD57+ T cells (not recorded which) from PBMCs. The receptors come from a human donor with aplastic anemia. CDR3s include the opening cysteine and the closing phenylalanine or tryptophan. The D gene is left open where the match is weak. The size entry is marked missing in some rows and otherwise reads once, few, many or a size class.

clone size | D gene | J gene | V gene | CDR3 DNA | CDR3 protein
NA | NA | TRBJ2-5 | TRBV20-1 | TGCAGTGCTAAGCCAGGAAACCAAGAGACCCAGTACTTC | CSAKPGNQETQYF
few | TRBD1 | TRBJ1-5 | TRBV5-1 | TGCGCCAGCAGCTTGGTAGGGGGCCAACAGCCCCAGCATTTT | CASSLVGGQQPQHF
NA | NA | TRBJ2-7 | TRBV24-1 | TGTGCCACCAGTGATGGACCGGACCACGAGCAGTACTTC | CATSDGPDHEQYF
NA | NA | TRBJ2-5 | TRBV10-1 | TGCGCCAGCAGTCCCCTTAGGTTAATAGCAGAGACCCAGTACTTC | CASSPLRLIAETQYF
few | NA | TRBJ2-7 | TRBV27 | TGTGCCAGCAGTCAATCCGGGACACATACCTACGAGCAGTACTTC | CASSQSGTHTYEQYF
NA | TRBD1 | TRBJ2-2 | TRBV7-2 | TGTGCCAGCAGCCAACAGGGGCGAAACACCGGGGAGCTGTTTTTT | CASSQQGRNTGELFF
few | TRBD1 | TRBJ2-7 | TRBV4-1 | TGCGCCAGCAGCCAAGATCGGTTAACAGGGGGGCCCTACGAGCAGTACTTC | CASSQDRLTGGPYEQYF
NA | NA | TRBJ2-2 | TRBV6-1 | TGTGCCAGCAGCCAAGTTCACAGCTCTACCACCGGGGAGCTGTTTTTT | CASSQVHSSTTGELFF
NA | TRBD1 | TRBJ2-2 | TRBV12-3/TRBV12-4 | TGTGCCAGCAGTTTATCAGGACAGGGGGCAACCGGGGAGCTGTTTTTT | CASSLSGQGATGELFF
NA | NA | TRBJ2-1 | TRBV19 | TGTGCCAGTAGGGCGAGGGGTACACCCTACAATGAGCAGTTCTTC | CASRARGTPYNEQFF
NA | NA | TRBJ2-7 | TRBV9 | TGTGCCAGCAGCGGACGGGACGGTCTCTACGAGCAGTACTTC | CASSGRDGLYEQYF
many | TRBD2 | TRBJ2-2 | TRBV11-2 | TGTGCCAGCAGCTCCAGACTAGCGGGAGGAAACACCGGGGAGCTGTTTTTT | CASSSRLAGGNTGELFF
many | TRBD1 | TRBJ1-6 | TRBV9 | TGTGCCAGCAGCGTAGAACAGGGGGCGAGTAAATCACCCCTCCACTTT | CASSVEQGASKSPLHF
NA | TRBD1 | TRBJ2-7 | TRBV25-1 | TGTGCCAGCAATCAGAGTCAGGACAGGGGGTCCGAGCAGTACTTC | CASNQSQDRGSEQYF
NA | NA | TRBJ2-6 | TRBV19 | TGTGCCTGGAGTCTCAGCTCTGGGGCCAACGTCCTGACTTTC | CAWSLSSGANVLTF
many | NA | TRBJ1-6 | TRBV5-1 | TGCGCCAGCAGCTTCGGGGGTCGGATCTCACCCCTCCACTTT | CASSFGGRISPLHF
once | NA | TRBJ2-1 | TRBV9 | TGTGCCAGCAGCGTTCCGGGATCTGGCAATGAGCAGTTCTTC | CASSVPGSGNEQFF
NA | NA | TRBJ1-2 | TRBV4-2 | TGTGCCAGCAGCCGTGAGAGGGAGCCAATAGGAGGCTACACCTTC | CASSREREPIGGYTF
NA | NA | TRBJ2-7 | TRBV20-1 | TGCAGTGCTAGACTTTCAACCGAGGGGCGTCGTGGGCAGTACTTC | CSARLSTEGRRGQYF
NA | NA | TRBJ2-7 | TRBV2 | TGTGCCAGCAGAGAGGGGGGTGGCTACGAGCAGTACTTC | CASREGGGYEQYF
NA | NA | TRBJ2-5 | TRBV10-3 | TGTGCCAGCAGTGAAACCGGGACCCAAGGAGGGACCCAGTACTTC | CASSETGTQGGTQYF
many | TRBD2 | TRBJ2-5 | TRBV10-3 | TGTGCCATCAGCCCCGGGGCTAGCGGACAAGAGACCCAGTACTTC | CAISPGASGQETQYF
many | TRBD2 | TRBJ2-5 | TRBV7-9 | TGTGCCAGCAGCTTAAGACTAGCGGAAGAGACCCAGTACTTC | CASSLRLAEETQYF
many | TRBD1 | TRBJ2-1 | TRBV7-6 | TGTGCCAGCAGCTCCGACAGGGTTGAGCAGTTCTTC | CASSSDRVEQFF
NA | TRBD2 | TRBJ2-1 | TRBV30 | TGTGCCTGGAGTGGAGGGCTAGCGGGAGGAGGATCCTACAATGAGCAGTTCTTC | CAWSGGLAGGGSYNEQFF
NA | TRBD1 | TRBJ1-5 | TRBV7-9 | TGTGCCAGCAGCAATACAGGGGCCAATCAGCCCCAGCATTTT | CASSNTGANQPQHF
NA | TRBD2 | TRBJ2-3 | TRBV25-1 | TGTGCCAGCAGCCAGTCGGGAGGGACAGATACGCAGTATTTT | CASSQSGGTDTQYF
NA | TRBD1 | TRBJ1-1 | TRBV19 | TGTGCCAGTAGCCCCCTCCAGGGGGCAGGGACTGAAGCTTTCTTT | CASSPLQGAGTEAFF
many | NA | TRBJ1-5 | TRBV7-9 | TGTGCCAGCAGCTTCTTCAATCAGCCCCAGCATTTT | CASSFFNQPQHF
NA | TRBD1 | TRBJ1-5 | TRBV6-1 | TGTGCCAGCAGCTCCGGACAGGGCCAGTATAGCAATCAGCCCCAGCATTTT | CASSSGQGQYSNQPQHF
few | NA | TRBJ2-3 | TRBV4-3 | TGCGCCAGCAGCCACGGTAACTACCCAAGCACAGATACGCAGTATTTT | CASSHGNYPSTDTQYF
many | TRBD1 | TRBJ2-7 | TRBV7-9 | TGTGCCAGCATCGACAGGGAAAACGAGCAGTACTTC | CASIDRENEQYF
many | NA | TRBJ2-7 | TRBV2 | TGTGCCAGCAGTGAGAGGACCTACGAGCAGTACTTC | CASSERTYEQYF
many | NA | TRBJ1-5 | TRBV19 | TGTGCCAGCGATACAGGGTTGGGCAATCAGCCCCAGCATTTT | CASDTGLGNQPQHF
NA | NA | TRBJ1-6 | TRBV20-1 | TGCAGTGCTAGACAGCCCAAGGGGAATTCACCCCTCCACTTT | CSARQPKGNSPLHF
NA | NA | TRBJ2-7 | TRBV19 | TGTGCCAGTAGCCCCTTACCAGGTTCTCGCTCCTACGGGCAGTACTTC | CASSPLPGSRSYGQYF
many | NA | TRBJ1-1 | TRBV6-1 | TGTGCCAGCAGTGATCGGCAGGACACTGAAGCTTTCTTT | CASSDRQDTEAFF
few | NA | TRBJ1-6 | TRBV2 | TGTGCCAGCAGCCAAGGCGGCTGGGAAACCTATAATTCACCCCTCCACTTT | CASSQGGWETYNSPLHF
NA | NA | TRBJ1-6 | TRBV20-1 | TGCAGTGCTAGCCGGGACGGGAATAATTCACCCCTCCACTTT | CSASRDGNNSPLHF
NA | NA | TRBJ1-3 | TRBV29-1 | TGCAGCGCCGTACACGGAAACACCATATATTTT | CSAVHGNTIYF
NA | TRBD2 | TRBJ2-5 | TRBV4-3 | TGCGCCAGCAGCCAAGTAGCGGGAGGCGAGGAGACCCAGTACTTC | CASSQVAGGEETQYF
NA | NA | TRBJ1-2 | TRBV28 | TGTGCCAGCAGTCCGGCGGATTATGGCTACACCTTC | CASSPADYGYTF